The 22 T cell receptor beta chains presented below share a single source sample, sequenced in a study of blood T cell repertoires in COVID-19. Clones were read by immunoSEQ multiplex PCR, and TCRdb kept only the in-frame ones, dropping some. Of 150,000 or so clones listed, about 90% are singletons. Sequenced: peripheral blood. The receptors come from a woman in her seventies with acute or convalescent COVID-19.

V usage is TRBV4-3 and J usage is TRBJ2-1, with 9 bases that match TRBD2. This CDR3 region has 15 residues. The V segment lost 1 base and the J segment 6 bases; nucleotides outside the gene matches: 4. The germline V gene encodes CDR1 LGHNA and CDR2 YSLEER. This CDR3 is CASSQAGLASNEQFF. CDR3 bases: TGCGCCAGCAGCCAAGCGGGACTAGCAAGCAATGAGCAGTTCTTC.

J is TRBJ1-2 and V is TRBV3-1 (or the pseudogene TRBV3-2); D is perhaps TRBD1 (5 bases). Looked up from germline, CDR1 is LGHDT and CDR2 is YNNKEL (reference sequence). V dropped 1 base and J dropped 7 bases, with 16 bases sitting between them. The CDR3 extends over 15 amino acids. The CDR3 loop is CASSQARDFATGYTF. The CDR3 region has the DNA TGTGCCAGCAGCCAAGCCCGGGACTTCGCGACTGGCTACACCTTC.

The rearrangement uses TRBV6-2 or TRBV6-3 and TRBJ1-2; 9 bases map to TRBD1. CDR1 is MNHEY, CDR2 SVGEGT, per germline. This CDR3 region has 13 residues. J lost 6 bases, V lost 5 bases, and 4 bases had no gene match. CDR3 amino acids: CASSRTGVNGYTF. In nucleotides, the CDR3 is TGTGCCAGCAGTAGGACAGGGGTTAATGGCTACACCTTC.

The sample holds one count of this clone. The J gene is TRBJ2-1, the V gene TRBV30; D gene uncertain. CDR3 length: 13 amino acids. The ends were cut back, 1 base at V and 8 bases at J, with 12 bases in the middle. From germline, CDR1 is GTSNPN and CDR2 SVGIG (reference sequence). The CDR3 nucleotides are TGTGCCTGGAGTGGTGTTAGTTTCGATGAGCAGTTCTTC. Translation: CAWSGVSFDEQFF.

The rearrangement uses TRBV5-6 and TRBJ1-1, with 9 bases lining up with TRBD1. The ends lost 2 bases at V and 1 base at J; junction bases unmatched: 3. This CDR3 is 15 amino acids long. Per germline, CDR1 SGHDT and CDR2 YYEEEE. DNA of the CDR3: TGTGCCAGCAGCTTAACAGGGGGCGCGAACACTGAAGCTTTCTTT. This codes for CASSLTGGANTEAFF. The full variable domain, with the rest looked up from reference TRBV5-6 and TRBJ1-1, is DAGVTQSPTHLIKTRGQQVTLRCSPKSGHDTVSWYQQALGQGPQFIFQYYEEEERQRGNFPDRFSGHQFPNYSSELNVNALLLGDSALYLCASSLTGGANTEAFFGQGTRLTVV.

The chain carries TRBV18 and TRBJ1-6; TRBD1 matches 8 bases. CDR1 and CDR2 from the germline V gene are KGHSH and LQKENI. Germline trimming cut 5 bases from V and 4 bases from J; bases unmatched to any gene: 7. This CDR3 is built from 16 residues. The CDR3 DNA is TGTGCCAGCTCAGCCTCCGGGACAGGATATAATTCACCCCTCCACTTT. Its protein is CASSASGTGYNSPLHF.

J is TRBJ2-3 and V is TRBV6-5, with TRBD1 matching over 9 bases. This CDR3 region has 14 residues. The germline V gene has CDR1 MNHEY and CDR2 SVGAGI. Unmatched junction bases numbered 7, after V lost 6 bases and J lost 6 bases. In DNA, the CDR3 is TGTGCCAGCAGCGCAACAGGGGGCGGTGATACGCAGTATTTT. It is translated as CASSATGGGDTQYF.

The chain has TRBV5-1 and TRBJ1-2; 7 nucleotides align to TRBD1. This CDR3 comprises 14 residues. Germline V lookup: CDR1 SGHRS, CDR2 YFSETQ. The trim removed 4 bases at V and 4 bases at J, leaving 7 bases unmatched. DNA for the CDR3: TGCGCCAGCAGCCCGGACTGGACAGGCTATGGCTACACCTTC. The encoded protein is CASSPDWTGYGYTF.

This sequence joins TRBV7-9 and TRBJ2-3, with 11 bases fitting TRBD1. The V gene end was trimmed by 3 bases and the J gene end by 4 bases; junction bases not matched to a gene: 3. This CDR3 region has 15 residues. The V gene's germline CDR1 is SEHNR and CDR2 FQNEAQ (reference sequence). CDR3 bases: TGTGCCAGCAGCTTGGACAGGGGGCCCTCAGATACGCAGTATTTT. Translated, it gives CASSLDRGPSDTQYF.

The chain is built from TRBV19 and TRBJ2-5, with 7 nucleotides matching TRBD1. The CDR3 consists of 16 residues. V shed 3 bases and J 2 bases; nucleotides not matched to a gene: 9. Germline V CDR1 and CDR2: LNHDA, SQIVND (reference sequence). For the CDR3, the DNA is TGTGCCAGTAGTATGATACCCGGGACAGCTCAAGAGACCCAGTACTTC. Encoded protein: CASSMIPGTAQETQYF. The full variable domain, in which reference TRBV19 and TRBJ2-5 provide the parts outside the CDR3, is DGGITQSPKYLFRKEGQNVTLSCEQNLNHDAMYWYRQDPGQGLRLIYYSQIVNDFQKGDIAEGYSVSREKKESFPLTVTSAQKNPTAFYLCASSMIPGTAQETQYFGPGTRLLVL.

CDR3 protein: CATLRDRVSYEQYF. The DNA for the CDR3 is TGTGCCACACTAAGAGACAGGGTAAGCTACGAGCAGTACTTC. V and J are TRBV2 and TRBJ2-7, with TRBD1 matching over 7 bases. Trimming removed 10 bases from V and 3 bases from J; junction bases left unmatched: 12. CDR3 length: 14 residues. The germline V gene has CDR1 SNHLY and CDR2 FYNNEI.

The chain is built from TRBV30 and TRBJ1-6; TRBD1 matches 9 bases. V shed 0 bases and J 4 bases; nucleotides not matched to a gene: 1. This CDR3 has 15 amino acids. Per the germline V gene, CDR1 is GTSNPN and CDR2 is SVGIG (reference sequence). This CDR3 reads CAWSVGQGYNSPLHF. The CDR3 DNA follows: TGTGCCTGGAGTGTGGGACAGGGTTATAATTCACCCCTCCACTTT.

This clone was found a few times. J is TRBJ1-2 and V is TRBV28; D gene ambiguous. V was pared by 3 bases and J by 4 bases, with 9 bases between. CDR3 length: 13 residues. Germline V gene data show CDR1 as MDHEN and CDR2 as SYDVKM. CDR3 loop: CASSLIGSYGYTF. The CDR3 DNA follows: TGTGCCAGCAGTTTGATTGGCAGCTATGGCTACACCTTC.

Only one count was recorded for this clone. The chain carries TRBV7-9 and TRBJ1-4, with no clear D. The CDR3 sequence is 15 residues long. Trimming removed 5 bases from V and 0 bases from J, with 10 bases in between. Per the germline V gene, CDR1 is SEHNR and CDR2 is FQNEAQ (reference sequence). CDR3: CASSPVETTNEKLFF. CDR3 bases: TGTGCCAGCAGCCCAGTGGAGACAACTAATGAAAAACTGTTTTTT.

The chain links TRBV2 to TRBJ1-1, with a weak D call TRBD1 (5 bases). The CDR3 is 15 residues long. Germline V lookup: CDR1 SNHLY, CDR2 FYNNEI. Deletions cut 2 bases from V and 4 bases from J, with 14 bases between. CDR3 coding DNA: TGTGCCAGCAGTGAATGGGGCCCCCAAGGCACTGAAGCTTTCTTT. This sequence encodes CASSEWGPQGTEAFF.

This chain joins TRBV2 and TRBJ1-2, with 9 nucleotides matching TRBD1. Trimming at V came to 6 bases and at J to 4 bases, leaving 12 bases not matched to a gene. The CDR3 runs to 16 residues. The germline V gene has CDR1 SNHLY and CDR2 FYNNEI. The CDR3 is CASSGVGQGSLYGYTF. CDR3 coding DNA: TGTGCCAGCAGCGGAGTAGGACAGGGGTCCCTCTATGGCTACACCTTC.

The chain combines TRBV7-2 with TRBJ2-5; TRBD1 aligns across 7 bases. The junction had 4 bases not matched to a gene; V was cut back by 4 bases and J by 5 bases. The CDR3 length is 13 residues. CDR1 and CDR2 (germline): SGHTA, FQGNSA. The CDR3 region is CASSSGQRETQYF. The CDR3 nucleotides read TGTGCCAGCAGCTCGGGACAGCGGGAGACCCAGTACTTC.

CDR3 coding DNA: TGTGCCAGCAGCTTATGGGACAGGGGTGGGGAGCAGTACTTC. Translation gives CASSLWDRGGEQYF. The chain employs TRBV7-6 and TRBJ2-7; 10 bases line up with TRBD1. V trimming: 2 bases; J trimming: 7 bases; junction bases outside the gene matches: 5. CDR1 and CDR2 from the germline V gene are SGHVS and FNYEAQ. This CDR3 region has 14 residues.

The J gene is TRBJ2-6, the V gene TRBV5-1; 10 bases are a match to TRBD1. The V gene end was trimmed by 4 bases and the J gene end by 4 bases; junction bases not matched to a gene: 11. Germline V gene sequence: CDR1 SGHRS, CDR2 YFSETQ. The CDR3 is 18 amino acids. CDR3 residues: CASSPPRTGGDGANVLTF. The CDR3 coding sequence is TGCGCCAGCAGCCCGCCTCGGACAGGGGGAGACGGGGCCAACGTCCTGACTTTC.

The chain carries TRBV28 and TRBJ2-3, with 8 bases identical to TRBD2. Germline CDR1 reads MDHEN; CDR2 reads SYDVKM. The CDR3 has 16 amino acids. The junction had 9 bases not matched to a gene; V was cut back by 2 bases and J by 5 bases. CDR3 sequence: CASSLGGTRGVDTQYF. CDR3 bases: TGTGCCAGCAGTTTAGGAGGGACTAGGGGGGTAGATACGCAGTATTTT.

This clone was counted once. This sequence joins TRBV7-2 and TRBJ2-3; D ambiguous. CDR1 is SGHTA and CDR2 is FQGNSA in the germline V gene. Trimming took 5 bases from V and 6 from J, leaving 9 bases between them. CDR3 length equals 12 residues. The CDR3 nucleotides read TGTGCCAGCAGCAAATTTTCGGATACGCAGTATTTT. This sequence encodes CASSKFSDTQYF. Combining the CDR3 with reference TRBV7-2 and TRBJ2-3 gives the whole variable domain GAGVSQSPSNKVTEKGKDVELRCDPISGHTALYWYRQSLGQGLEFLIYFQGNSAPDKSGLPSDRFSAERTGGSVSTLTIQRTQQEDSAVYLCASSKFSDTQYFGPGTRLTVL.

The chain combines TRBV12-3 or TRBV12-4 with TRBJ1-1; perhaps TRBD1 as D (5 bases). Deletions cut 6 bases from V and 1 base from J, with 9 bases between. The CDR3 totals 13 residues. CDR3 nucleotides: TGTGCCAGCAGGTCGACAGAGAACACTGAAGCTTTCTTT. This translates into CASRSTENTEAFF.